This T cell receptor beta chain appears in the sequencing data of a study of siplizumab effects on memory and regulatory T cells. Overall study findings and caveats: Tregs that proliferated in siplizumab cultures did not have their suppressive function confirmed.

With regard to this clone: Its specificity is not known.

Per individual sample, 100,000 or so TCR templates were assayed. Profiling relied on immunoSEQ multiplex PCR, and the TCRdb table lists in-frame clones only, not all of them. The sample lists over 85,000 clones; roughly 93% were seen once. With 6 bases removed from V and 0 bases from J, the gap between germline ends came to 12 bases. This CDR3 is built from 16 residues. CDR1 SNHLY and CDR2 FYNNEI come from the germline V gene. The clonotype was recovered from a human donor in good health. Sequenced: CD8+ T cells sorted from blood. The chain uses TRBV2 and TRBJ2-6; unclear D gene. CDR3 coding DNA: TGTGCCAGCAGGGAGCAAGATTTCTCTGGGGCCAACGTCCTGACTTTC. Encoded protein: CASREQDFSGANVLTF.